Presented here are 13 T cell receptor beta chains from one specimen sequenced in a study of T cells in Graves' hyperthyroidism and ophthalmopathy. Template material for amplifying TCR beta CDR3 regions consisted of RNA transcripts. The TCR CDR3 first-round RT-PCR relied on the HTBI primer set. TCRdb analysed the multiplex PCR reads with MiXCR anew, one entry per CDR3 protein. The repertoire consists of fewer than 800,000 distinct CDR3 sequences, with roughly 17% occurring once and the leading ten covering under 10%. Sequenced input: blood. The receptors shown here come from a young man with Graves' hyperthyroidism.

On this clonotype itself: At one end, the junction sequence differs from germline, possibly due to a read error. This chain joins TRBV27 and TRBJ2-1; D is ambiguous. The CDR3 sequence is 13 residues long. Germline V gives CDR1 MNHEY, CDR2 SMNVEV (reference sequence). The CDR3 here is CTSSPSPLDEQFF. The CDR3 DNA sequence: TGCACCTCCAGCCCATCCCCCCTCGATGAGCAGTTCTTC.

This clonotype was seen repeatedly, ten times or more. The chain employs TRBV6-5 and TRBJ2-5; D remains ambiguous. V lost 1 base, J lost 5 bases, and 11 bases lay in between. This CDR3 has 14 residues. Germline V gene data show CDR1 as MNHEY and CDR2 as SVGAGI. The CDR3 here is CASSYFSEGETQYF. The CDR3, as DNA: TGTGCCAGCAGTTACTTCAGTGAAGGCGAGACCCAGTACTTC.

This clonotype appeared many times. V gene TRBV3-2 combines with J gene TRBJ2-7. TRBV3-2 is a pseudogene segment. The CDR3 spans 16 residues. CDR3 sequence (DNA): TGTGCCAGCAGCCAAGATTGTGGTACCAGCTCCTACGAGCAGTACTTC. Translation gives CASSQDCGTSSYEQYF.

The table lists this clonotype with a few counts. This chain uses TRBV19 with TRBJ1-5, with 10 bases aligning to TRBD1. V trimming: 9 bases; J trimming: 9 bases; junction bases outside the gene matches: 14. This CDR3 contains 15 residues. Per the germline V gene, CDR1 is LNHDA and CDR2 is SQIVND (reference sequence). In DNA form, the CDR3 reads TGTGCCAGCGCTGCCGGGACAGGGGCCCCTTGGCCCCAGCATTTT. Translation gives CASAAGTGAPWPQHF.

This sequence joins TRBV12-3 or TRBV12-4 and TRBJ1-2, with D possibly TRBD1 on 6 matching bases. There are 15 residues in the CDR3. Deletions cut 1 base from V and 5 bases from J, with 14 bases between. As DNA, the CDR3 is TGTGCCAGCAGTTTAGAGGGCGGGGGCGGGTATGGCTACACCTTC. Its protein product is CASSLEGGGGYGYTF.

The J gene is TRBJ2-3, the V gene TRBV5-1; 7 positions agree with TRBD2. Germline CDR1 is SGHRS and CDR2 is YFSETQ. Trimming cost V 7 bases and J 5 bases; bases outside gene matches: 16. The length of the CDR3 is 16 residues. CDR3 sequence: CASGTVSGMSIDTQYF. CDR3 DNA: TGCGCCAGCGGCACGGTCAGCGGGATGAGTATAGATACGCAGTATTTT.

To note about this clonotype: This may stem from a read error, because a much larger clone lies one nucleotide away. This chain links TRBV2 with TRBJ1-1, with 7 bases that match TRBD1. V shed 7 bases and J 6 bases; nucleotides not matched to a gene: 8. Germline V gene data show CDR1 as SNHLY and CDR2 as FYNNEI. CDR3 length equals 13 residues. In nucleotides, the CDR3 is TGTGCCAGCACTCAGGGGGTCGGCGCTGAAGCTTTCTTT. Its translation is CASTQGVGAEAFF.

This clonotype was seen more than once but under ten times. The chain combines TRBV10-3 with TRBJ1-1, with unresolved D. The CDR3 spans 13 residues. Per the germline V gene, CDR1 is ENHRY and CDR2 is SYGVKD. Deletions cut 4 bases from V and 1 base from J, with 7 bases between. CDR3 residues: CAISGQTNTEAFF. In DNA, the CDR3 is TGTGCCATCAGTGGACAAACGAACACTGAAGCTTTCTTT.

There are many counts of this clonotype. The chain joins TRBV27 to TRBJ1-1; D may be TRBD1 (5 bases). The germline V gene has CDR1 MNHEY and CDR2 SMNVEV (reference sequence). This CDR3 is built from 13 residues. Trimming stripped 3 bases from V and 10 bases from J, with 15 bases between. CDR3 residues: CASSFGQGLRAFF. CDR3 nucleotide sequence: TGTGCCAGCAGTTTCGGGCAGGGACTTAGAGCTTTCTTT.

CDR3 region: CASSPRGLAGAYNEQFF. The CDR3 DNA is TGTGCCAGCAGCCCGCGGGGACTAGCGGGAGCCTACAATGAGCAGTTCTTC. J is TRBJ2-1 and V is TRBV7-9; 14 bases line up with TRBD2. This CDR3 is built from 17 residues. Trimming took 5 bases from V and 2 from J; bases not matched to a gene: 5. Germline V lookup: CDR1 SEHNR, CDR2 FQNEAQ (reference sequence).

The genes are TRBV4-2 and TRBJ2-1; TRBD2 is a possible D gene (5 bases). The CDR3 consists of 17 residues. CDR1 and CDR2 (germline): LGHNA, YNFKEQ. V was cut by 4 bases and J by 4 bases, with 20 bases left in between. CDR3: CASSRAGLFGFYNEQFF. CDR3 DNA: TGTGCCAGCAGCCGGGCTGGACTCTTCGGGTTTTACAATGAGCAGTTCTTC.

This clonotype was picked up a small number of times. V gene TRBV5-4 combines with J gene TRBJ1-4; possible D gene TRBD1, 5 bases. This CDR3 has 15 residues. Trimming took off 4 bases at V and 8 bases at J, with 18 bases between the two ends. Germline V CDR1 and CDR2: SGHNT, YYREEE (reference sequence). In nucleotides, the CDR3 is TGTGCCAGCAGCCCGGAGGTGGGGCTCCAGGAAAAACTGTTTTTT. It specifies CASSPEVGLQEKLFF. The full variable domain, its missing parts supplied by reference TRBV5-4 and TRBJ1-4, is ETGVTQSPTHLIKTRGQQVTLRCSSQSGHNTVSWYQQALGQGPQFIFQYYREEENGRGNFPPRFSGLQFPNYSSELNVNALELDDSALYLCASSPEVGLQEKLFFGSGTQLSVL.

J is TRBJ2-3 and V is TRBV7-9; 11 bases map to TRBD2. The CDR3 has 16 residues. J was trimmed by 5 bases and V by 5 bases; bases with no gene match: 9. Germline V gene data show CDR1 as SEHNR and CDR2 as FQNEAQ (reference sequence). The CDR3 DNA sequence: TGTGCCAGCAGCACCGGGACTAGCGGTTTGCAAGATACGCAGTATTTT. Amino acid sequence: CASSTGTSGLQDTQYF.